The rows below give T cell receptor beta chains drawn from one sample of a study of T cells in Graves' hyperthyroidism and ophthalmopathy. TCRdb fed the multiplex PCR reads into MiXCR, producing one record per CDR3 protein. The table includes 480,000 or so distinct CDR3 sequences, about an eighth detected once. Sequencing input: blood. Receptors originate from a woman in her late teens or twenties with Graves' hyperthyroidism. The CDR3 runs from the conserved cysteine through the conserved F or W. Fields, in order: J gene, clone size, V gene, CDR3 protein. Size is stated for part of the rows, as once, few or many counts, or as a class when the clone is expanded.

>TRBJ1-6|many|TRBV30
CAWSVPGGDSPLHF
>TRBJ2-1|many|TRBV28
CASSSGWGYEQFF
>TRBJ1-6|many|TRBV6-1
CASAQGGVSPLHF
>TRBJ2-6|-|TRBV4-1
CASSQPRDSTVSGANVLTF
>TRBJ1-6|many|TRBV24-1
CATTRDSNSPLHF
>TRBJ2-1|many|TRBV2
CASSAPQGIYNEQFF
>TRBJ2-3|-|TRBV20-1
CSARGGEGADTQYF
>TRBJ2-5|many|TRBV9
CASSVTLGAETQYF
>TRBJ1-6|-|TRBV18
CASSPQLGSPLHF
>TRBJ1-4|few|TRBV6-5
CASSYGGTTNEKLFF
>TRBJ2-1|-|TRBV10-3
CAISEDVTTNEQFF
>TRBJ2-3|many|TRBV11-3
CASSSRDGTDTQYF
>TRBJ1-1|many|TRBV7-9
CASSSYRRDDTEAFF
>TRBJ2-2|many|TRBV12-3/TRBV12-4
CATHTSGGGELFF
>TRBJ2-1|-|TRBV4-2
CASSQADFLYNEQFF
>TRBJ1-5|few|TRBV19
CASKAGYSNQPQHF
>TRBJ2-1|few|TRBV19
CASSPTWVAANEQFF
>TRBJ1-3|-|TRBV29-1
CSVGHVSGNTIYF
>TRBJ2-5|few|TRBV27
CASSLGGLGWETQYF
>TRBJ2-3|many|TRBV27
CASSFGATDTQYF
>TRBJ1-1|-|TRBV20-1
CSARPRTGGSGAFF
>TRBJ2-7|many|TRBV7-8
CASRGWTSARFYEQYF
>TRBJ2-3|once|TRBV7-2
CASSLVYGSTDTQYF
>TRBJ2-6|many|TRBV27
CASSWGLGANVLTF
>TRBJ2-3|-|TRBV20-1
CSARVPGVRDTQYF
>TRBJ2-7|many|TRBV5-1
CASSSLKDSYEQYF
>TRBJ1-5|many|TRBV30
CACGPTNAEPQHF
>TRBJ1-1|few|TRBV19
CASSVTIGTFF
>TRBJ1-1|many|TRBV19
CASSAREGAEAFF
>TRBJ2-1|few|TRBV6-2/TRBV6-3
CASRNTGNEQFF
>TRBJ2-1|many|TRBV19
CASSKPLGTGFNEQFF
>TRBJ2-1|few|TRBV6-5
CASSYSASGNEQFF
>TRBJ2-3|-|TRBV19
CASENGPASGTDTQYF
>TRBJ2-5|few|TRBV28
CASSLKGWYQETQYF
>TRBJ2-7|many|TRBV18
CASSPFDRSNYEQYF
>TRBJ2-1|-|TRBV20-1
CSARDERLAGNEQFF
>TRBJ1-2|many|TRBV27
CASSAPGQGNYGYTF
>TRBJ2-3|-|TRBV7-3
CASSSKTSPRDTQYF
>TRBJ1-5|many|TRBV12-3/TRBV12-4
CASSRTGGYSNQPQHF
>TRBJ1-2|-|TRBV10-2
CASSERQVYGYTF
>TRBJ1-6|many|TRBV12-3/TRBV12-4
CASRTGTGGSPLHF
>TRBJ2-3|-|TRBV2
CASSTSGASDTQYF
>TRBJ2-3|many|TRBV5-1
CASSIGLAGNTDTQYF
>TRBJ1-1|few|TRBV24-1
CATQGNWNTEAFF
>TRBJ2-3|few|TRBV24-1
CATLGLAEPTDTQYF
>TRBJ1-4|-|TRBV5-1
CASSPMTGGSEKLFF
>TRBJ2-5|many|TRBV30
CAWRRGGAQETQYF
>TRBJ2-3|few|TRBV9
CASSVVADTQYF
>TRBJ2-3|many|TRBV9
CASSVGGIVADTQYF
>TRBJ2-3|-|TRBV9
CASSSHADRGAGTPAPGTQYF
>TRBJ1-4|-|TRBV4-2
CASSQATGGTTNEKLFF
>TRBJ2-3|-|TRBV9
CASSLLETADTQYF
>TRBJ2-3|-|TRBV12-3/TRBV12-4
CASSFRPGLAGGPPDTQYF
>TRBJ2-3|many|TRBV12-3/TRBV12-4
CASSFRRLAARSDTQYF
>TRBJ2-7|-|TRBV20-1
CSARDRVGRYEQYF
>TRBJ2-7|-|TRBV19
CASSPASAEVDEQYF